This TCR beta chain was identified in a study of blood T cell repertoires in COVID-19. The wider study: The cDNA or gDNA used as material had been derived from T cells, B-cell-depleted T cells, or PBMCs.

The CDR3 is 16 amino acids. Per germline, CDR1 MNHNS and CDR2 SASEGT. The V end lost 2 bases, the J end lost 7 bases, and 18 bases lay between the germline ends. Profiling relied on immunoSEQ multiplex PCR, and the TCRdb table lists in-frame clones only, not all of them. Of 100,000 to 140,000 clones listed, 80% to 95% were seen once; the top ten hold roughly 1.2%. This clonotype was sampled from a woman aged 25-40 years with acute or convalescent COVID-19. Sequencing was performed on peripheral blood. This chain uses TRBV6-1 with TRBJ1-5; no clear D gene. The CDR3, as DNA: TGTGCCAGCAGTGAAATATTGTTGGGCCCCTGGCAGCCCCAGCATTTT. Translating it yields CASSEILLGPWQPQHF.